These T cell receptor beta chains were read from a single sample in a study of shared clonotypes between healthy human individuals. Method: immunoSEQ multiplex PCR; TCRdb's copy keeps in-frame clones and lacks some. The profile shows 1.6 million or so clones, roughly 96% of them singletons. The sequenced sample consisted of naive CD4+ T cells sorted from blood. Every receptor here comes from a young man in good health. Each CDR3 is given with its conserved first and last residue. D genes are given only for firm matches. A row's size may be missing; if present it is once, few, many or a size class.

>TRBV11-3|13|TRBJ2-3|.|.
TGTGCCAGCAGCTTAAATTTAGCAGATACGCAGTATTTT
CASSLNLADTQYF
>TRBV10-3|11|TRBJ2-1|.|.
TGTGCCATCAGTGAGTTAGGAGAGAGACTCTTC
CAISELGERLF
>TRBV5-5|15|TRBJ2-2|.|.
TGTGCCAGCAGGCCCGGAGCCTCGAACACCGGGGAGCTGTTTTTT
CASRPGASNTGELFF
>TRBV6-6|13|TRBJ1-1|.|.
TGTGCCAGCAGTTCAGGGTCGGGCACTGAAGCTTTCTTT
CASSSGSGTEAFF
>TRBV18|15|TRBJ2-2|.|once
TGTGCCAGCTCACCGAGTTACGGGGAAGCCGGGGAGCTGTTTTTT
CASSPSYGEAGELFF
>TRBV5-5|15|TRBJ2-7|.|once
TGTGCCAGCAGCCCGGTGGGGCAGCCAAACTACGAGCAGTACTTC
CASSPVGQPNYEQYF
>TRBV10-3|16|TRBJ2-2|.|.
TGTGCCATCAGTGAGTCGACATCACCGAACACCGGGGAGCTGTTTTTT
CAISESTSPNTGELFF
>TRBV2|12|TRBJ2-7|.|.
TGTGCCAGCAGTGAGAGGCTGGGCGAGCAGTACTTC
CASSERLGEQYF
>TRBV2|13|TRBJ2-5|.|.
TGTGCCAGCAGTGGGACGGACGAAGAGACCCAGTACTTC
CASSGTDEETQYF
>TRBV6-1|15|TRBJ2-7|TRBD2|.
TGTGCCAGCAGCGCGACTAGCGGGGGAGGCTACGAGCAGTACTTC
CASSATSGGGYEQYF
>TRBV6-5|14|TRBJ1-2|TRBD1|.
TGTGCCAGCAGCAGGACAGGGGCAATCTATGGCTACACCTTC
CASSRTGAIYGYTF
>TRBV4-3|14|TRBJ2-7|.|few
TGCGCCAGCAGTTTGGACTCTACATCCTACGAGCAGTACTTC
CASSLDSTSYEQYF
>TRBV18|18|TRBJ1-1|TRBD1|.
TGTGCCAGCTCTCCCCTCACCGGGACAGCGCTCTTGAACACTGAAGCTTTCTTT
CASSPLTGTALLNTEAFF
>TRBV6-1|15|TRBJ2-1|TRBD1|.
TGTGCCAGCATTCCGACAGGGGGCGCTTACAATGAGCAGTTCTTC
CASIPTGGAYNEQFF
>TRBV7-3|13|TRBJ2-5|.|.
TGTGCCAGCAGCCCGCGGGTCGGGGAGACCCAGTACTTC
CASSPRVGETQYF
>TRBV5-4|13|TRBJ2-1|.|.
TGTGCCAGCAGCTTGGCCAAGGGGGATGAGCAGTTCTTC
CASSLAKGDEQFF